One and the same sample provided the 31 T cell receptor beta chains below, sequenced in a study of STAT5B mutations in CD4+ large granular lymphocyte leukemia. Using immunoSEQ multiplex PCR, the repertoire was profiled, and TCRdb retains in-frame clones only, with some absent. The table lists 30,000 to 40,000 clones, less than 70% of them singletons. Material for sequencing was CD4+ T cells from blood buffy coats. The receptors come from a human donor in good health.

The chain combines TRBV5-1 with TRBJ2-1; perhaps TRBD1 as D (6 bases). Per germline, CDR1 SGHRS and CDR2 YFSETQ. The CDR3 runs to 13 residues. V lost 4 bases, J lost 7 bases, and 12 bases lay in between. The CDR3 loop is CASSSQDRNEQFF. In nucleotides, the CDR3 is TGCGCCAGCAGCAGCCAAGACAGGAATGAGCAGTTCTTC.

This clone was recorded a few times. The chain has TRBV11-2 and TRBJ2-3; D is possibly TRBD1 or TRBD2 (5 bases each). V lost 5 bases and J lost 0, with 12 bases in between. CDR3 length equals 15 residues. Germline lookup yields CDR1 SGHAT and CDR2 FQNNGV. The CDR3 nucleotides are TGTGCCAGCAGCCCCTCGGGACCCAGCACAGATACGCAGTATTTT. Amino acids: CASSPSGPSTDTQYF. Filled out from reference TRBV11-2 and TRBJ2-3, the complete variable domain reads EAGVAQSPRYKIIEKRQSVAFWCNPISGHATLYWYQQILGQGPKLLIQFQNNGVVDDSQLPKDRFSAERLKGVDSTLKIQPAKLEDSAVYLCASSPSGPSTDTQYFGPGTRLTVL.

V and J are TRBV5-4 and TRBJ2-5; weak D call: TRBD2 (5 bases). CDR1 and CDR2 from the germline V gene are SGHNT and YYREEE (reference sequence). This CDR3 region has 15 residues. Trimming pared 4 bases from V and 2 bases from J, leaving 15 bases between. CDR3 sequence reads: CASSAGGFQQETQYF. The CDR3 DNA sequence: TGTGCCAGCAGCGCGGGTGGGTTCCAGCAAGAGACCCAGTACTTC. The full variable domain, rest sourced from reference TRBV5-4 and TRBJ2-5, is ETGVTQSPTHLIKTRGQQVTLRCSSQSGHNTVSWYQQALGQGPQFIFQYYREEENGRGNFPPRFSGLQFPNYSSELNVNALELDDSALYLCASSAGGFQQETQYFGPGTRLLVL.

J is TRBJ1-4 and V is TRBV4-3; the D is unclear. The germline V and J ends were trimmed by 9 bases and 0 bases, with 14 bases remaining between them. The CDR3 loop spans 15 amino acids. The germline V gene has CDR1 LGHNA and CDR2 YSLEER. This chain's CDR3 is CASQPDIATNEKLFF. The CDR3 region has the DNA TGCGCCAGTCAGCCGGATATTGCAACTAATGAAAAACTGTTTTTT.

The chain links TRBV27 to TRBJ2-5; 7 nucleotides line up with TRBD1. The CDR3 extends over 14 amino acids. Germline V gene data show CDR1 as MNHEY and CDR2 as SMNVEV (reference sequence). The junction had 7 bases not matched to a gene; V was cut back by 5 bases and J by 4 bases. The CDR3 reads CASSPRDRRETQYF. The CDR3, as DNA: TGTGCCAGCAGTCCCCGGGACAGAAGAGAGACCCAGTACTTC.

The chain employs TRBV19 and TRBJ2-2; D uncertain. Trimming shortened V by 6 bases and J by 9 bases, and 14 bases separated the two germline ends. CDR1 is LNHDA, CDR2 SQIVND, per germline (reference sequence). The CDR3 length is 13 residues. DNA of the CDR3: TGTGCCAGTAGCCTTGAGGCCCCCCGGGAGCTGTTTTTT. Protein product: CASSLEAPRELFF.

The chain has TRBV11-1 and TRBJ2-3, with a possible D match to TRBD2 (5 bases). Germline V lookup: CDR1 SGHAT, CDR2 FQDESV (reference sequence). The V and J ends lost 3 bases and 6 bases respectively, with 13 bases between them. The CDR3 consists of 14 residues. CDR3 in amino acids: CASSFQPGSDTQYF. In DNA, the CDR3 is TGTGCCAGCAGCTTCCAGCCGGGAAGTGATACGCAGTATTTT.

This chain connects TRBV6-5 to TRBJ2-2; 7 nucleotides match TRBD2. J was trimmed by 9 bases and V by 2 bases; bases with no gene match: 6. From germline, CDR1 is MNHEY and CDR2 SVGAGI. The CDR3 totals 14 residues. This chain's CDR3 is CASSYRDYRWELFF. Written as DNA, the CDR3 is TGTGCCAGCAGTTACCGGGACTATCGCTGGGAGCTGTTTTTT.

V is TRBV5-8 and J is TRBJ2-1; D ambiguous. CDR3 length equals 14 residues. V lost 6 bases and J lost 13, with 23 bases in between. CDR1 SGHTS and CDR2 YDEGEE come from the germline V gene. CDR3 sequence (DNA): TGTGCCAGCACCAGACCCCCTCTAGGACGGACCCAGTTCTTC. Translation gives CASTRPPLGRTQFF.

The rearrangement uses TRBV7-6 and TRBJ1-3; TRBD1 might be the D (5 bases). This CDR3 has 14 amino acids. Trimming stripped 2 bases from V and 2 bases from J, with 7 bases between. CDR1 and CDR2 from the germline V gene are SGHVS and FNYEAQ. CDR3 sequence: CASSLQGAGNTIYF. The CDR3 DNA reads TGTGCCAGCAGCTTACAGGGCGCTGGAAACACCATATATTTT. Supplemented by reference TRBV7-6 and TRBJ1-3, the full variable domain reads GAGVSQSPRYKVTKRGQDVALRCDPISGHVSLYWYRQALGQGPEFLTYFNYEAQQDKSGLPNDRFSAERPEGSISTLTIQRTEQRDSAMYRCASSLQGAGNTIYFGEGSWLTVV.

The chain joins TRBV5-5 to TRBJ2-2; 7 bases map to TRBD2. The V gene's germline CDR1 is SGHKS and CDR2 YYEKEE (reference sequence). V shed 2 bases, J shed 1 base, and the junction held 5 bases outside the gene matches. The CDR3 extends over 16 amino acids. DNA of the CDR3: TGTGCCAGCAGCTTAGGTCTAGCGGTGAACACCGGGGAGCTGTTTTTT. It yields the protein CASSLGLAVNTGELFF.

The genes are TRBV7-2 and TRBJ2-5, with 7 bases identical to TRBD2. CDR1 and CDR2 (germline): SGHTA, FQGNSA. The ends lost 1 base at V and 0 bases at J; junction bases unmatched: 11. The CDR3 has 18 residues. The CDR3 nucleotides read TGTGCCAGCAGCTTAGGGGCGACTAGCATGAGGGACCAAGAGACCCAGTACTTC. Its protein is CASSLGATSMRDQETQYF.

The V gene is TRBV30, the J gene TRBJ2-5; 7 nucleotides align to TRBD1. Germline trimming cut 8 bases from V and 5 bases from J; bases unmatched to any gene: 8. Looked up from germline, CDR1 is GTSNPN and CDR2 is SVGIG (reference sequence). CDR3 size: 12 residues. CDR3 bases: TGTGCCAACTCGATAGGGGGCGAGACCCAGTACTTC. Its protein product is CANSIGGETQYF. The full variable domain, completed using reference TRBV30 and TRBJ2-5, is SQTIHQWPATLVQPVGSPLSLECTVEGTSNPNLYWYRQAAGRGLQLLFYSVGIGQISSEVPQNLSASRPQDRQFILSSKKLLLSDSGFYLCANSIGGETQYFGPGTRLLVL.

The V gene is TRBV11-2, the J gene TRBJ2-6, with D perhaps being TRBD1 or TRBD2 (6 bases each). The CDR3 runs 18 residues. V shed 5 bases and J shed 4 bases, with 21 bases lying between them. Germline CDR1 is SGHAT and CDR2 is FQNNGV. CDR3 in amino acids: CASSPSRRGVRGANVLTF. For the CDR3, the DNA is TGTGCCAGCAGCCCCTCCCGGAGGGGGGTGCGGGGGGCCAACGTCCTGACTTTC.

This chain uses TRBV29-1 with TRBJ2-7; 9 nucleotides agree with TRBD2. V dropped 2 bases and J dropped 4; count of bases not matched to a gene: 6. The length of the CDR3 is 14 residues. Germline CDR1 reads SQVTM; CDR2 reads ANQGSEA. The CDR3 bases are TGCAGCGTTGAATCGGCGGGGGGGCCTTACGAGCAGTACTTC. This codes for CSVESAGGPYEQYF.

V and J are TRBV7-6 and TRBJ2-3, with D possibly matching TRBD1 (5 bases). CDR3 length equals 11 residues. Germline loops: CDR1 SGHVS, CDR2 FNYEAQ. Trimming took off 8 bases at V and 7 bases at J, with 10 bases between the two ends. The CDR3 sequence: CASLGRNTQYF. CDR3 DNA: TGTGCCAGCCTGGGGCGGAATACGCAGTATTTT. Full variable domain (missing parts from reference TRBV7-6 and TRBJ2-3): GAGVSQSPRYKVTKRGQDVALRCDPISGHVSLYWYRQALGQGPEFLTYFNYEAQQDKSGLPNDRFSAERPEGSISTLTIQRTEQRDSAMYRCASLGRNTQYFGPGTRLTVL.

V is TRBV15 and J is TRBJ2-7, with a tentative D call TRBD1 (6 bases). The CDR3 spans 15 residues. The V gene's germline CDR1 is LNHNV and CDR2 YYDKDF (reference sequence). The V end was cut by 0 bases, the J end by 3 bases, with 12 bases between. In nucleotides, the CDR3 is TGTGCCACCAGCAGAGATCGGGTAGGGGGCTACGAGCAGTACTTC. Translation gives CATSRDRVGGYEQYF.

The V and J genes are TRBV11-2 and TRBJ2-7; no firm D call. V lost 2 bases and J 6 bases, leaving 11 bases between the germline ends. The CDR3 totals 13 residues. The germline gives CDR1 SGHAT, CDR2 FQNNGV. Here the CDR3 reads CASSLTRQVEQYF. Written as DNA, the CDR3 is TGTGCCAGCAGCTTAACCCGTCAGGTCGAGCAGTACTTC.

The J gene is TRBJ2-7, the V gene TRBV6-5, with D perhaps matching TRBD1 (6 bases). Germline-derived CDR1 and CDR2 are MNHEY and SVGAGI. The CDR3 is 13 amino acids. V was pared by 4 bases and J by 6 bases, with 13 bases between. This CDR3 reads CASSWAPTGEQYF. CDR3 sequence (DNA): TGTGCCAGCAGTTGGGCTCCGACAGGCGAGCAGTACTTC.

This chain connects TRBV30 to TRBJ2-7; possible D gene TRBD1, 5 bases. CDR1 and CDR2 from the germline V gene are GTSNPN and SVGIG (reference sequence). CDR3 length: 15 residues. With 3 bases removed from V and 0 bases from J, the gap between germline ends came to 15 bases. CDR3 amino acids: CAWRPPGPSSYEQYF. Written as DNA, the CDR3 is TGTGCCTGGAGGCCTCCAGGGCCCAGCTCCTACGAGCAGTACTTC.

J is TRBJ2-7 and V is TRBV20-1; D unclear. The CDR3 sequence is 11 residues long. V lost 6 bases and J 7 bases, leaving 13 bases between the germline ends. The germline CDR1 and CDR2 sequences are DFQATT and SNEGSKA (reference sequence). The CDR3 sequence is CSASRKGEQYF. CDR3 in DNA: TGCAGTGCGAGCCGTAAGGGTGAGCAGTACTTC.

This chain uses TRBV2 with TRBJ1-1; TRBD1 agrees at 8 bases. The length of the CDR3 is 15 residues. Germline V lookup: CDR1 SNHLY, CDR2 FYNNEI. J lost 1 base, V lost 6 bases, and 7 bases had no gene match. The CDR3 loop is CASRVAGQGNTEAFF. Written as DNA, the CDR3 is TGTGCCAGCAGAGTGGCCGGACAGGGGAACACTGAAGCTTTCTTT.

This chain connects TRBV6-1 to TRBJ2-5; 11 positions match TRBD2. Germline CDR1 is MNHNS and CDR2 is SASEGT. The CDR3 sequence is 14 residues long. Losses at the gene ends were 7 bases for V and 5 bases for J; bases not matched to a gene: 6. This chain's CDR3 is CASTPSGGRETQYF. As DNA, the CDR3 is TGTGCCAGCACCCCTAGCGGGGGGAGGGAGACCCAGTACTTC.

The chain uses TRBV30 and TRBJ2-5, with 7 positions matching TRBD1. V lost 4 bases, J lost 3 bases, and 11 bases stayed unmatched. The CDR3 runs to 15 residues. Germline V gene sequence: CDR1 GTSNPN, CDR2 SVGIG (reference sequence). The CDR3 DNA reads TGTGCCTGGACCTACAGGGGACGACTAAAAGAGACCCAGTACTTC. It codes for CAWTYRGRLKETQYF.

Only a few counts were recorded for this clone. This chain connects TRBV5-1 to TRBJ1-1, with a possible D match to TRBD1 (5 bases). This CDR3 has 15 residues. Germline V gene data show CDR1 as SGHRS and CDR2 as YFSETQ. V was cut by 6 bases and J by 5 bases, with 20 bases left in between. The CDR3 sequence is CASMSPNRPSTEAFF. As DNA, the CDR3 is TGCGCCAGCATGTCCCCGAACAGGCCAAGTACTGAAGCTTTCTTT.

V usage is TRBV7-6 and J usage is TRBJ2-7; TRBD2 is a possible D gene (5 bases). The CDR3 covers 14 residues. The germline V gene encodes CDR1 SGHVS and CDR2 FNYEAQ. V lost 3 bases, J lost 6 bases, and 15 bases lay in between. CDR3 coding DNA: TGTGCCAGCAGCTTGACCTCGGGAAGGGCCGAGCAGTACTTC. This encodes CASSLTSGRAEQYF.

This rearrangement joins TRBV6-5 to TRBJ2-3; 8 nucleotides agree with TRBD1. The V gene end was trimmed by 7 bases and the J gene end by 2 bases; junction bases not matched to a gene: 5. The CDR3 extends over 14 amino acids. Germline values: CDR1 MNHEY, CDR2 SVGAGI. The DNA for the CDR3 is TGTGCCAGCAATGGGGACAGGAACACAGATACGCAGTATTTT. Protein product: CASNGDRNTDTQYF.

The sample holds a few counts of this clone. The rearrangement uses TRBV6-6 and TRBJ2-7, with TRBD1 matching 11 bases. Germline CDR1 is MNHNY and CDR2 is SVGAGI (reference sequence). V shed 7 bases and J 4 bases; nucleotides not matched to a gene: 6. CDR3 size: 14 residues. CDR3 nucleotides: TGTGCCAGCACCCAGGGACAGGGGGGATACGAGCAGTACTTC. This sequence encodes CASTQGQGGYEQYF.

The chain employs TRBV29-1 and TRBJ1-2; no definite D call. This CDR3 is built from 11 residues. CDR1 SQVTM and CDR2 ANQGSEA come from the germline V gene. V lost 5 bases to trimming and J lost 7 bases, with 11 bases between them. The DNA of the CDR3 is TGCAGCGTTCGTTTGGGGATTGGCTACACCTTC. Protein product: CSVRLGIGYTF. The full variable domain, in which reference TRBV29-1 and TRBJ1-2 provide the parts outside the CDR3, is SAVISQKPSRDICQRGTSLTIQCQVDSQVTMMFWYRQQPGQSLTLIATANQGSEATYESGFVIDKFPISRPNLTFSTLTVSNMSPEDSSIYLCSVRLGIGYTFGSGTRLTVV.

This clone was detected only a few times. The J gene is TRBJ1-6, the V gene TRBV9; D not certain. The CDR3 sequence is 16 residues long. Germline-derived CDR1 and CDR2 are SGDLS and YYNGEE. The V and J ends lost 0 bases and 6 bases respectively, with 13 bases between them. The CDR3, as DNA: TGTGCCAGCAGCGTAGGACACCCGGCGGGTAATTCACCCCTCCACTTT. Encoded protein: CASSVGHPAGNSPLHF.

This clone was counted a single time. CDR3 coding DNA: TGTGCCAGCTCACCGGGACAGGCCCAAGGCGGCTACACCTTC. Protein product: CASSPGQAQGGYTF. The gene calls are TRBV18 and TRBJ1-2; 8 positions agree with TRBD1. The CDR3 is made up of 14 amino acids. CDR1 is KGHSH, CDR2 LQKENI, per germline. The V gene end was trimmed by 3 bases and the J gene end by 8 bases; junction bases not matched to a gene: 8.